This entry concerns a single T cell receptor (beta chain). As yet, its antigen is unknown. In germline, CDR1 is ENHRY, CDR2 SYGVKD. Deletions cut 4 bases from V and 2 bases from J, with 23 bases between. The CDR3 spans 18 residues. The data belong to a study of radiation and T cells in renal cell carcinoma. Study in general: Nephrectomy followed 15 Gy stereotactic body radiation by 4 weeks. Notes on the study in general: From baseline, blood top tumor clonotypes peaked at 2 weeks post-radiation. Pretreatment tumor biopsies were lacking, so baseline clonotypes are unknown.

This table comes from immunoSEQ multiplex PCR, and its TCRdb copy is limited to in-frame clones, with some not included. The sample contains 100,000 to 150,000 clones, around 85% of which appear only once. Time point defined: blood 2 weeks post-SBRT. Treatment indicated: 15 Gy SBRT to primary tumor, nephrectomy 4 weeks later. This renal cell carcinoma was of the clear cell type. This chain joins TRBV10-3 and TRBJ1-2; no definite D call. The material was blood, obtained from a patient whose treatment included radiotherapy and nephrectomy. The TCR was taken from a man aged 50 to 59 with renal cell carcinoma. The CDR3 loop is CAISANPTVHISNYGYTF. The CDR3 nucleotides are TGTGCCATCAGTGCGAATCCAACAGTTCACATTAGCAACTATGGCTACACCTTC.